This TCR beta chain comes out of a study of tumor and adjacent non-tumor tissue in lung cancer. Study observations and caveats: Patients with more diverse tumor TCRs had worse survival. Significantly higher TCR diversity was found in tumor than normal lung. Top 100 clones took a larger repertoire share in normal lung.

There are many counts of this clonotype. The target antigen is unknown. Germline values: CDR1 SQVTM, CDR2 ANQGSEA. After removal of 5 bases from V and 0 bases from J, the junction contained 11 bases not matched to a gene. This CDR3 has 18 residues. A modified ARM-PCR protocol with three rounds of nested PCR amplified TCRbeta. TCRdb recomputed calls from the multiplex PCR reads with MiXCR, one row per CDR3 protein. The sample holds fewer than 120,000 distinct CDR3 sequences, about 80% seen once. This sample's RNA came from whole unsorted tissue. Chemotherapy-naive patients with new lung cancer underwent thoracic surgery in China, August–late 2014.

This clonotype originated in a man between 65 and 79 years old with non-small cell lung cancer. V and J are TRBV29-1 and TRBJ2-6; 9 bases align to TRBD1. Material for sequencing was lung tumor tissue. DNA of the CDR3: TGCAGCGTTTCCGACCGGGACAGGGTTTCCTCTGGGGCCAACGTCCTGACTTTC. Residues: CSVSDRDRVSSGANVLTF.